Only a few counts were recorded for the clone carrying this TCR beta chain. Antigen: not known. In the PCR, 60 Vbeta and 13 Jbeta primers were used. In the original analysis: An analysis performed later counted 60 million to 90 million unique TCR beta chains (around 9.9 million of them shared). The table came from immunoSEQ multiplex PCR; TCRdb's copy has only in-frame clones and leaves some out. V and J calls and clone size are copied from that table; D and trimming were computed from the DNA. The table lists 30,000 to 40,000 clones, roughly two thirds of them singletons, with around 10% in the top ten. This sample is part of a study of cytomegalovirus exposure and HLA in healthy donors. General study points: Certain sequence variants were highly shared and formed a cluster, and this cluster was likely a sequencing artifact. Earlier analysis yielded a pattern in which most TCR beta V segments were productive about 90% or about 30% of the time.

V was clipped by 4 bases and J by 0 bases, with 11 bases between them. The CDR3 extends over 14 amino acids. Germline-derived CDR1 and CDR2 are SGHDT and YYEEEE. J is TRBJ2-7 and V is TRBV5-6; a possible D gene is TRBD1 (6 bases). The sample was PBMCs. This receptor was identified in a man aged 40-50 years in good health and CMV-seropositive. The CDR3 loop is CASSPDRSSYEQYF. The CDR3 DNA is TGTGCCAGCAGCCCGGACAGAAGCTCCTACGAGCAGTACTTC. The complete variable domain, with remaining parts taken from reference TRBV5-6 and TRBJ2-7, reads DAGVTQSPTHLIKTRGQQVTLRCSPKSGHDTVSWYQQALGQGPQFIFQYYEEEERQRGNFPDRFSGHQFPNYSSELNVNALLLGDSALYLCASSPDRSSYEQYFGPGTRLTVT.